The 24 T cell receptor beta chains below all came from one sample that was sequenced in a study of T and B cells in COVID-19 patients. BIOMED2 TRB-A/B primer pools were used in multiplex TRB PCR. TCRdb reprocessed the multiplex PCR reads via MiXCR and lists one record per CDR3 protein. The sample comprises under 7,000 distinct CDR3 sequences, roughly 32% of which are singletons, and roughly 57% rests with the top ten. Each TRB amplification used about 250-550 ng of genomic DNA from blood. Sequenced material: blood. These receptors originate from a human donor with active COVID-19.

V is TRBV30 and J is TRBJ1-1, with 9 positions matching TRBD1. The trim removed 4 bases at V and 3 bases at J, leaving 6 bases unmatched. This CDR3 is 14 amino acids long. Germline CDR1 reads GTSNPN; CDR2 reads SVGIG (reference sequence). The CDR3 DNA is TGTGCCTGGACCTATTACAGGGGGCACACTGAAGCTTTCTTT. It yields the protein CAWTYYRGHTEAFF.

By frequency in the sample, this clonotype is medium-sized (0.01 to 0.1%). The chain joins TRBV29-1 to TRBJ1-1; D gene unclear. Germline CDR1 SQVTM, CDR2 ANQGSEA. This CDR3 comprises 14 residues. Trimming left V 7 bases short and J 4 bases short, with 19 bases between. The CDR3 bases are TGCAGCGGCCATGGTATCGGTACTGGCACTGAAGCTTTCTTT. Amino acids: CSGHGIGTGTEAFF.

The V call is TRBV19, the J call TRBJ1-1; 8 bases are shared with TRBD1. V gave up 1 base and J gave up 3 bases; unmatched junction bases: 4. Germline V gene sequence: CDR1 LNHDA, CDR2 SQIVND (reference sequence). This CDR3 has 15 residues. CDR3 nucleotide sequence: TGTGCCAGTAGTATAGGGGAGACAGGGGACACTGAAGCTTTCTTT. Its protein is CASSIGETGDTEAFF.

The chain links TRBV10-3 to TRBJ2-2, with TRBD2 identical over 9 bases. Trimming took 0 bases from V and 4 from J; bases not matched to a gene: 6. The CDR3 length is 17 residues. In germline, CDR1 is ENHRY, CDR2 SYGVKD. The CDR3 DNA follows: TGTGCCATCAGTGAGTCCGCGGGAGGGCTTGGCACCGGGGAGCTGTTTTTT. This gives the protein CAISESAGGLGTGELFF.

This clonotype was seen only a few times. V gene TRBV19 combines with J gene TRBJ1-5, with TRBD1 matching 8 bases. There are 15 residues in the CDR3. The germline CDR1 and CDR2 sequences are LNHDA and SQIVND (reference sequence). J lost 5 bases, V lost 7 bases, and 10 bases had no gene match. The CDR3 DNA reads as TGTGCCAGTAAGGTGACAGGGGTCGCGGATCAGCCCCAGCATTTT. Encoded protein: CASKVTGVADQPQHF.

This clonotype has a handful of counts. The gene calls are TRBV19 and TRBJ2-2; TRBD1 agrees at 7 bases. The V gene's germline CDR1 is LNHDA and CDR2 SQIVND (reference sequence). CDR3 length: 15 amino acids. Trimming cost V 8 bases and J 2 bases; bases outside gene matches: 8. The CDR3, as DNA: TGTGCCAGTCAAGACAGGGCACCTAACACCGGGGAGCTGTTTTTT. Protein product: CASQDRAPNTGELFF.

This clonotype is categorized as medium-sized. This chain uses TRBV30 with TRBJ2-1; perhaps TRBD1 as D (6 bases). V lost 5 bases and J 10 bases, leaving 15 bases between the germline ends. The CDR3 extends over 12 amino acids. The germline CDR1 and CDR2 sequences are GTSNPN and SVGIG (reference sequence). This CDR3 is CAWGITGPEQFF. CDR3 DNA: TGTGCCTGGGGAATAACAGGGCCCGAGCAGTTCTTC.

DNA for the CDR3: TGTGCCAGCTCACCACAGGGCTACACCGGGGAGCTGTTTTTT. The encoded protein is CASSPQGYTGELFF. The chain links TRBV18 to TRBJ2-2, with unresolved D. The CDR3 sequence is 14 residues long. CDR1 and CDR2 (germline): KGHSH, LQKENI. Trimming shortened V by 1 base and J by 3 bases, and 6 bases separated the two germline ends.

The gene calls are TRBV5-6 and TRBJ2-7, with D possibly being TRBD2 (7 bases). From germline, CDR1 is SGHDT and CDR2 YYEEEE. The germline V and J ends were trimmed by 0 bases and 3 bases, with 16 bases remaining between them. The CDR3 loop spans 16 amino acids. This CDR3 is CASSLAGAGDRYEQYF. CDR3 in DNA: TGTGCCAGCAGCTTGGCGGGGGCGGGAGATCGCTACGAGCAGTACTTC.

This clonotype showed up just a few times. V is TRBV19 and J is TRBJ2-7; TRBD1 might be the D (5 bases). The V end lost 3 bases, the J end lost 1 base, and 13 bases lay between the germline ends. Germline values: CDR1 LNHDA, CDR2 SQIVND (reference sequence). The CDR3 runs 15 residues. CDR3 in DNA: TGTGCCAGTAGTATGGGGCTATCCACTTCCTACGAGCAGTACTTC. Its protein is CASSMGLSTSYEQYF.

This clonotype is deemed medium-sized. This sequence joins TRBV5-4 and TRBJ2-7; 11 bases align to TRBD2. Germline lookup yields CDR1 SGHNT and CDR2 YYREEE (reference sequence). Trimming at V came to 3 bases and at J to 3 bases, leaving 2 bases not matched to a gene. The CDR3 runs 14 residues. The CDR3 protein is CASSSTSGSYEQYF. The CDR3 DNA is TGTGCCAGCAGCTCTACTAGCGGGAGCTACGAGCAGTACTTC.

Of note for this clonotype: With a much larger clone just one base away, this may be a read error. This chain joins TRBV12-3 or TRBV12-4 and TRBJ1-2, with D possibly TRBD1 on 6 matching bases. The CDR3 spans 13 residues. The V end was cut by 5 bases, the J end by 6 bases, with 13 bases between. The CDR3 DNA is TGTGCCAGCAGTGTCAACAGGGTGGATGGCTACACCTTC. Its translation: CASSVNRVDGYTF.

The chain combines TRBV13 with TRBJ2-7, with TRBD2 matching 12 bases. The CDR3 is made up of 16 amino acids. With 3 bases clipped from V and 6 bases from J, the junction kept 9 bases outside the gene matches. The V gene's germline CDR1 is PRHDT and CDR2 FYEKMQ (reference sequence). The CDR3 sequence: CASSFRTSGIPGEQYF. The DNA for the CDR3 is TGTGCCAGCAGCTTCCGGACTAGCGGGATCCCAGGCGAGCAGTACTTC.

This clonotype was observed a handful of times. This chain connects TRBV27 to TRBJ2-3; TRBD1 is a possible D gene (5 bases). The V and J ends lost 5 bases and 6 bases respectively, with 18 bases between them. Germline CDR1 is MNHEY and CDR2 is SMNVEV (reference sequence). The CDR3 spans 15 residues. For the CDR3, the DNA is TGTGCCAGCAGTCCTTCTTTGCAGGGTGGCGATACGCAGTATTTT. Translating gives CASSPSLQGGDTQYF.

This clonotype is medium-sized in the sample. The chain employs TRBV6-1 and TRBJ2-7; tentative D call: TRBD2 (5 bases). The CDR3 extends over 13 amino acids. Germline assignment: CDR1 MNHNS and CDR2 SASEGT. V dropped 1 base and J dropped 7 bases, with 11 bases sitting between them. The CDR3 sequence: CASSEGRGREQYF. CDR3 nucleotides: TGTGCCAGCAGTGAAGGACGGGGTAGAGAGCAGTACTTC.

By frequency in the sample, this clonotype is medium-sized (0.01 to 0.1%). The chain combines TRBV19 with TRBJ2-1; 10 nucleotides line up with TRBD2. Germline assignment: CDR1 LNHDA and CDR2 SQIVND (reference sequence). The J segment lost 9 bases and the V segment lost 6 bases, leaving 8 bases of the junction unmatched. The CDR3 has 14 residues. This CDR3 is CASRRIAGGTEQFF. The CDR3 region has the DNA TGTGCCAGTAGAAGGATAGCGGGAGGTACTGAGCAGTTCTTC.

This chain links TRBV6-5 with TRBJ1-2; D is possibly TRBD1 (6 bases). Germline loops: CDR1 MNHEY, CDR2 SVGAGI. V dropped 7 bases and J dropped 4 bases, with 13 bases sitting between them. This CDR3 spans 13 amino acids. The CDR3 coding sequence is TGTGCCAGCACTTCCAGGGGTAGCTATGGCTACACCTTC. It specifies CASTSRGSYGYTF.

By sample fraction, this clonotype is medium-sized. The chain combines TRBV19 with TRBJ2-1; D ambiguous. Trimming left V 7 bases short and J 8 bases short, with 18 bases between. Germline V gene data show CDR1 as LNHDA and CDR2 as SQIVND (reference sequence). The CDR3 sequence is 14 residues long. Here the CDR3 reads CASTDPQARDEQFF. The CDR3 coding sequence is TGTGCCAGTACTGATCCCCAGGCTCGGGATGAGCAGTTCTTC.

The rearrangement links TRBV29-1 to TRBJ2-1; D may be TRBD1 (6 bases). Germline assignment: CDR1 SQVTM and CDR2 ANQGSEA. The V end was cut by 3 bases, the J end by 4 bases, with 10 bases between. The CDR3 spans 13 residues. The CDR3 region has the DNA TGCAGCGTTGAGGACACAGGGTACAATGAGCAGTTCTTC. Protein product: CSVEDTGYNEQFF.

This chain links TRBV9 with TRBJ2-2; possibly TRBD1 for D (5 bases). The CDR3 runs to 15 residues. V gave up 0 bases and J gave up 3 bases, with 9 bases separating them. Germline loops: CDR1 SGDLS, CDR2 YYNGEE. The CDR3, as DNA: TGTGCCAGCAGCGTAGCCAGGGTCGACACCGGGGAGCTGTTTTTT. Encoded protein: CASSVARVDTGELFF.

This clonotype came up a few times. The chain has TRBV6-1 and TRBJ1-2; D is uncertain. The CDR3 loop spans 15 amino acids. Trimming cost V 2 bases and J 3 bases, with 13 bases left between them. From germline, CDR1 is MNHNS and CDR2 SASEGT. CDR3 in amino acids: CASSERPDLHYGYTF. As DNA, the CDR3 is TGTGCCAGCAGTGAAAGGCCGGATCTCCACTATGGCTACACCTTC.

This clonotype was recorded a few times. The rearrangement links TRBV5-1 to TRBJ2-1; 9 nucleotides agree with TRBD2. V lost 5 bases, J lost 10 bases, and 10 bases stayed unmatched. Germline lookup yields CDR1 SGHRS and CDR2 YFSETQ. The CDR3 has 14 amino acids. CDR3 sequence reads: CASSGAGGPEEQFF. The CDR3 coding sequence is TGCGCCAGCAGTGGGGCGGGAGGGCCGGAGGAGCAGTTCTTC.

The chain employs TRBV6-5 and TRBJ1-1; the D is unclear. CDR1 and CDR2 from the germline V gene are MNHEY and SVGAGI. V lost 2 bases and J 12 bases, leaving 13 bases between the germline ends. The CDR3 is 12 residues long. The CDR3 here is CASSYGRLRTFF. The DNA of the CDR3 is TGTGCCAGCAGTTACGGCCGGCTGCGAACTTTCTTT.

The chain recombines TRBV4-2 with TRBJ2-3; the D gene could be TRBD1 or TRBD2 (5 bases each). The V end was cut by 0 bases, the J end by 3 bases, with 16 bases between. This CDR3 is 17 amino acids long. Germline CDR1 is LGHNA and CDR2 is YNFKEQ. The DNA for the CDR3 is TGTGCCAGCAGCCAAGATTATCTCGGGGCGCGGACAGATACGCAGTATTTT. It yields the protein CASSQDYLGARTDTQYF.